The 8 T cell receptor beta chains in this list originate from one sample, sequenced in a study of regulatory T cells in long-lasting Graves disease. Building the TCR beta libraries relied on iRepertoire HTBI primers, and CDR3 regions underwent Arm-PCR. TCRdb ran MiXCR on the multiplex PCR reads and lists one entry per CDR3 protein. The data show around 400,000 distinct CDR3 sequences, approximately 15% seen once. Time point meaning: newly diagnosed GD, antithyroid drugs for less than 3 months. After RNA was extracted from PBMCs, the TCR library was made from it. These records were also assigned to another study, of T cells in Graves' hyperthyroidism and ophthalmopathy.

Sequenced here: peripheral blood mononuclear cells (PBMCs), sampled at new diagnosis, from a patient treated with antithyroid drugs. The receptors were sampled from a woman in her 40s with Graves disease.

Many counts were recorded for this clonotype. The chain carries TRBV28 and TRBJ2-1; D is unresolved. The CDR3 extends over 11 amino acids. The germline V gene has CDR1 MDHEN and CDR2 SYDVKM. Trimming shortened V by 3 bases and J by 12 bases, and 9 bases separated the two germline ends. The CDR3 nucleotides are TGTGCCAGCAGTTTCGGCAGGACGCAGTTCTTC. The encoded protein is CASSFGRTQFF.

The V and J genes are TRBV4-3 and TRBJ2-1; D might be TRBD1 (6 bases). Deletions cut 0 bases from V and 8 bases from J, with 11 bases between. Germline V gene sequence: CDR1 LGHNA, CDR2 YSLEER. The CDR3 extends over 14 amino acids. The CDR3 DNA follows: TGCGCCAGCAGCCAAGAGTGGGGGCTCGATGAGCAGTTCTTC. The encoded protein is CASSQEWGLDEQFF.

The CDR3 DNA is TGTGCCAGCCTCCCACCGGGACTAGCGGGAATTAATGAGCAGTTCTTC. Amino acid sequence: CASLPPGLAGINEQFF. The gene calls are TRBV7-6 and TRBJ2-1; 13 bases fit TRBD2. J was trimmed by 7 bases and V by 8 bases; bases with no gene match: 11. Germline CDR1 reads SGHVS; CDR2 reads FNYEAQ. This CDR3 contains 16 residues.

The genes are TRBV11-3 and TRBJ2-7; perhaps D is TRBD1 or TRBD2 (5 bases each). The V end lost 5 bases, the J end lost 6 bases, and 17 bases lay between the germline ends. Per the germline V gene, CDR1 is SGHNT and CDR2 is YENEEA. The CDR3 spans 14 residues. CDR3 residues: CASSPGTQPLEQYF. The CDR3 DNA sequence: TGTGCCAGCAGCCCCGGGACCCAACCACTCGAGCAGTACTTC.

This clonotype was found many times. The chain uses TRBV18 and TRBJ1-6; the D is unclear. The CDR3 runs 13 residues. The germline V gene encodes CDR1 KGHSH and CDR2 LQKENI. The germline V and J ends were trimmed by 0 bases and 7 bases, with 4 bases remaining between them. The CDR3 is CASSPPENSPLHF. In DNA, the CDR3 is TGTGCCAGCTCACCACCGGAGAATTCACCCCTCCACTTT.

This clonotype was seen only once. A read error is likely here: a far larger clone is one base away. V and J are TRBV11-2 and TRBJ2-1; 8 nucleotides align to TRBD2. The length of the CDR3 is 16 residues. The germline V gene encodes CDR1 SGHAT and CDR2 FQNNGV. The CDR3 spells CASSPATGGPHNERFF. DNA for the CDR3: TGTGCCAGCAGCCCCGCAACGGGAGGGCCCCACAATGAGCGGTTCTTC.

The table lists this clonotype with many counts. The chain combines TRBV12-3 or TRBV12-4 with TRBJ1-2; D is perhaps TRBD1 (6 bases). Trimming left V 11 bases short and J 7 bases short, with 20 bases between. The CDR3 extends over 13 amino acids. DNA for the CDR3: TGTGCCTCCTCCGGGGGGAGGGGGAGTGGCTACACCTTC. This gives the protein CASSGGRGSGYTF.

Remarks on this clonotype: This may be a read error: a much more frequent sequence differs by one nucleotide. This chain joins TRBV18 and TRBJ2-3; D is undetermined. Germline assignment: CDR1 KGHSH and CDR2 LQKENI. There are 16 residues in the CDR3. The CDR3 bases are TGTGCCAGCCCACCATATAGTAGAATTGGCACAGATACGCAGTATTTT. It codes for CASPPYSRIGTDTQYF.